The subject of this entry is one T cell receptor (beta chain). Original analysis: Estimation of nucleated cell counts relied on the amplification of reference gene primers. The protocol was immunoSEQ multiplex PCR, while the TCRdb copy is restricted to in-frame clones and leaves out a portion. The V and J calls and the clone size are those of that table, but D and trimming were determined from the DNA. Of 150,000 to 200,000 clones listed, about 88% are singletons. This specimen comes from a study of blood T cell repertoires in COVID-19. Overall study context: PBMCs, B-cell-depleted T cells, or T cells provided the cDNA or gDNA that made up the material.

V dropped 2 bases and J dropped 4; count of bases not matched to a gene: 2. The CDR3 has 14 residues. Germline V gene lookup returns CDR1 SGHVS and CDR2 FQNEAQ. The receptor's source is a man between 18 and 35 years old with acute or convalescent COVID-19. J is TRBJ1-5 and V is TRBV7-8, with 7 nucleotides matching TRBD1. Sequenced: peripheral blood. This CDR3 reads CASSLSTGNQPQHF. The CDR3 coding sequence is TGTGCCAGCAGCTTATCGACAGGGAATCAGCCCCAGCATTTT.